This paragraph covers one T cell receptor (beta chain) sequence. TCRdb's copy holds only in-frame clones and misses some; the assay was immunoSEQ multiplex PCR. In the table there are some 400,000 clones, just under 95% of which are singletons. The data derive from a study of shared T cell receptors in the human thymus. The CDR3 runs 14 residues. The junction had 6 bases not matched to a gene; V was cut back by 4 bases and J by 6 bases. The germline CDR1 and CDR2 sequences are SGHDT and YYEEEE. The sample was thymocytes. The V and J genes are TRBV5-6 and TRBJ1-5, with 8 bases identical to TRBD1. The TCR was taken from a human donor. In DNA, the CDR3 is TGTGCCAGCAGCCCTCACAGGGGGGGTCAGCCCCAGCATTTT. Amino acid sequence: CASSPHRGGQPQHF.